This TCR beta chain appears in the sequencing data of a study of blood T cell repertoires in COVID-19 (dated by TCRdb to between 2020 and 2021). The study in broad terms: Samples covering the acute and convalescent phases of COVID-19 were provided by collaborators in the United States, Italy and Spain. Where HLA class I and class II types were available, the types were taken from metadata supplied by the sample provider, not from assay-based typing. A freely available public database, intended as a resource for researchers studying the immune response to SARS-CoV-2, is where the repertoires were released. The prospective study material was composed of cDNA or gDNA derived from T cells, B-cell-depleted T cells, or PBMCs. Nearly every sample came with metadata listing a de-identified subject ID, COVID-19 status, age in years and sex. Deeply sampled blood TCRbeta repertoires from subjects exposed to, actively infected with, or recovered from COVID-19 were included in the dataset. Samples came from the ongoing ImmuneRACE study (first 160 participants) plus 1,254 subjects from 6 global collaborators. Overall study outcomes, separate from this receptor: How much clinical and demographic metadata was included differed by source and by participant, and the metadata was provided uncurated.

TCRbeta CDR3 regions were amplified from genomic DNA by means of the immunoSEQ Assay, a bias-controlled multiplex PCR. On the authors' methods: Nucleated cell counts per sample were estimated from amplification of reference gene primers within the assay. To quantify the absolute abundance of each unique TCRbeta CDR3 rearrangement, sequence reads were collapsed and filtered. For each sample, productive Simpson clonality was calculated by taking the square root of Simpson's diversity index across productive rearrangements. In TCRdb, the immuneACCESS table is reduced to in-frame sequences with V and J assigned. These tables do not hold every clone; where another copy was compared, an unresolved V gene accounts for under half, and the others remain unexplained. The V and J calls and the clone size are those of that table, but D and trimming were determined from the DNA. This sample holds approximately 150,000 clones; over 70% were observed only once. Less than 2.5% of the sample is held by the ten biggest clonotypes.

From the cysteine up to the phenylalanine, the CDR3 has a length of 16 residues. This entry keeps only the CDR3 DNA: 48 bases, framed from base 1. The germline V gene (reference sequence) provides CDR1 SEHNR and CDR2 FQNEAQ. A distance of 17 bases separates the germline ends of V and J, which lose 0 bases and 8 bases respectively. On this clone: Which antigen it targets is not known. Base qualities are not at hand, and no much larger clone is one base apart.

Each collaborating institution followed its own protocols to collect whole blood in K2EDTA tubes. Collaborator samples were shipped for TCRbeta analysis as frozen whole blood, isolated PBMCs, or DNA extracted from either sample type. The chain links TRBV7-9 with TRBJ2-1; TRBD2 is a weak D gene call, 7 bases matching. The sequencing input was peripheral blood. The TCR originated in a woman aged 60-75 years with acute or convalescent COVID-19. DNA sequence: TGTGCCAGCAGCTTAGCACCGGGAGAGGGGGGGTATGAGCAGTTCTTC. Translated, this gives CASSLAPGEGGYEQFF.